What follows is one TCR beta chain and its context. Antigen specificity is unknown. Trimming took 7 bases from V and 5 from J, leaving 15 bases between them. There are 14 residues in the CDR3. The V gene's germline CDR1 is LNHDA and CDR2 SQIVND (reference sequence). The protocol was immunoSEQ multiplex PCR, while the TCRdb copy is restricted to in-frame clones and leaves out a portion. The sample yields around 83,000 clones, roughly 88% seen once. This sample stems from a study of OX40 agonist ivuxolimab in advanced cancers. Overall study results and limits: Expanded peripheral T-cell antigen specificity went undetermined.

The material was CD4+ or CD8+ T cells sorted from blood, obtained in a trial of the OX40 agonist ivuxolimab. The TCR sequence derives from an adult with an advanced solid tumor such as melanoma, head and neck, liver or kidney cancer. The chain is built from TRBV19 and TRBJ2-1, with D possibly TRBD2 on 5 matching bases. The CDR3 nucleotides are TGTGCCAGTACCTTTGACTGGAGGAACAATGAGCAGTTCTTC. Translated: CASTFDWRNNEQFF.